This T cell receptor beta chain was recovered during a study of persistence of HIV-infected CD4 T cells. Germline CDR1 and CDR2: MNHEY and SVGEGT. The V and J ends lost 5 bases and 0 bases respectively, with 5 bases between them. This CDR3 region has 13 residues. Lysates of CMV-infected fibroblasts at around 10 ug/mL stimulated these cells. CD40L-negative CD69-negative CD45RO-high memory CD4+ T cells were sorted as populations depleted of antigen-responding cells. CD4+ T cell counts exceeded 400 cells/uL; CMV serology was positive. The libraries were made with immunoSEQ version 4 in survey mode. Generated by immunoSEQ multiplex PCR, the TCRdb table keeps only in-frame clones and is missing some. The sample contains around 48,000 clones, under 85% of which appear only once. As for this clone: Antigen unknown.

The chain combines TRBV6-2 or TRBV6-3 with TRBJ1-5; no reliable D call. The receptor was derived from an adult man with HIV who was CMV-seropositive. The sequenced sample was CD4+ T cells sorted from PBMCs after roughly 18-hour stimulation, obtained from a patient who received antiretroviral therapy. The CDR3 nucleotides are TGTGCCAGCAGTCTGGATAGCAATCAGCCCCAGCATTTT. Its protein is CASSLDSNQPQHF.